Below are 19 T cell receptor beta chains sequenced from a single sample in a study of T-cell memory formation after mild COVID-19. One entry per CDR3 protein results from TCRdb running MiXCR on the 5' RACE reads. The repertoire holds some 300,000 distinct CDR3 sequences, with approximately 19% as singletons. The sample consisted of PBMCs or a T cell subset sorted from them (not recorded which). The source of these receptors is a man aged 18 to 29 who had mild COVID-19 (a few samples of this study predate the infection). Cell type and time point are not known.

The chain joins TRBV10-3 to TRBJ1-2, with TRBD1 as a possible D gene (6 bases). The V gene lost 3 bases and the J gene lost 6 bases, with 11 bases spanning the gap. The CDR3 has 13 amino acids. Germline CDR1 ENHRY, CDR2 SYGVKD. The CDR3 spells CAISERDNHGYTF. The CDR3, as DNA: TGTGCCATCAGTGAAAGGGACAACCATGGCTACACCTTC.

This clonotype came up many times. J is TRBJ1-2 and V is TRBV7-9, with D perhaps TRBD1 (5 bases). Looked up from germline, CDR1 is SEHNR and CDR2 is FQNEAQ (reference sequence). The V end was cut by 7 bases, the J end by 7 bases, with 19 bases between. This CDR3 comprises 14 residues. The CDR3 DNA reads TGTGCCAGCAACCTGAACTATGACAGAACTGGCTACACCTTC. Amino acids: CASNLNYDRTGYTF.

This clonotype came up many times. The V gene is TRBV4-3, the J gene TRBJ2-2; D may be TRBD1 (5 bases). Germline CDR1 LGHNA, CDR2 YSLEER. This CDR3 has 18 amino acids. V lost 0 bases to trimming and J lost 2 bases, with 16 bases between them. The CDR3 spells CASSQETTGRINTGELFF. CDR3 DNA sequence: TGCGCCAGCAGCCAAGAAACTACAGGACGCATTAACACCGGGGAGCTGTTTTTT.

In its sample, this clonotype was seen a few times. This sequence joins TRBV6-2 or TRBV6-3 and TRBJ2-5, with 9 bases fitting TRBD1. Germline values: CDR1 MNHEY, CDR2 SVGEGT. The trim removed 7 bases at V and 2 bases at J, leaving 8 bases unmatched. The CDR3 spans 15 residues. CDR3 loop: CASNLQGAPQETQYF. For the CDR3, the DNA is TGTGCCAGCAACCTACAGGGGGCACCGCAAGAGACCCAGTACTTC.

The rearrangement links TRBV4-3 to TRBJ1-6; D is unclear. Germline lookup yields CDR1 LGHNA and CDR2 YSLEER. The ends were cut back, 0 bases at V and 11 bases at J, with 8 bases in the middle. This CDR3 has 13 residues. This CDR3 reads CASSQDGDTPLHF. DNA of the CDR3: TGCGCCAGCAGCCAAGATGGCGACACACCCCTCCACTTT.

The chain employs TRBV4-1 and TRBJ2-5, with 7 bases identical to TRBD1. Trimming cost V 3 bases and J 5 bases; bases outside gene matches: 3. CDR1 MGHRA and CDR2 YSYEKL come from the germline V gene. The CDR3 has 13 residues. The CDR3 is CASSQQGDETQYF. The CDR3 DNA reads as TGCGCCAGCAGCCAGCAGGGGGATGAGACCCAGTACTTC.

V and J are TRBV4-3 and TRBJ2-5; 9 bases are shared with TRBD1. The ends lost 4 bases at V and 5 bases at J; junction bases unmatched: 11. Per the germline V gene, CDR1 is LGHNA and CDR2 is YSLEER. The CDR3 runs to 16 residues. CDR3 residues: CASSRHLQGAEETQYF. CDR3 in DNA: TGCGCCAGCAGCCGTCACTTACAGGGGGCAGAGGAGACCCAGTACTTC.

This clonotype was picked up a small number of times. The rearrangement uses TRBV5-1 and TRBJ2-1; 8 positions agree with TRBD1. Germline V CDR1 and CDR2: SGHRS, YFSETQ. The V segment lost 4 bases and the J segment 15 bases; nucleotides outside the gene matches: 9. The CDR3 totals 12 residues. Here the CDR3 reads CASSLGQGVLFF. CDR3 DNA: TGCGCCAGCAGCCTAGGACAGGGTGTGCTGTTCTTC.

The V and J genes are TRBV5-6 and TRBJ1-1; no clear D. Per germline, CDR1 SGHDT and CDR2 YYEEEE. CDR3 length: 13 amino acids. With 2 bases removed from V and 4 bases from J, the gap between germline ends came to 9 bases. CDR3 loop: CASSFSEGTEAFF. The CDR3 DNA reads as TGTGCCAGCAGCTTTTCTGAAGGCACTGAAGCTTTCTTT.

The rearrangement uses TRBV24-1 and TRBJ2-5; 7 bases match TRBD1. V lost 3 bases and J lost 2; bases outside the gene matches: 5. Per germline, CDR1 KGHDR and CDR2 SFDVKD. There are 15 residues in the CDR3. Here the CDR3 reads CATSDQRDSQETQYF. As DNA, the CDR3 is TGTGCCACCAGTGATCAAAGGGACAGTCAAGAGACCCAGTACTTC.

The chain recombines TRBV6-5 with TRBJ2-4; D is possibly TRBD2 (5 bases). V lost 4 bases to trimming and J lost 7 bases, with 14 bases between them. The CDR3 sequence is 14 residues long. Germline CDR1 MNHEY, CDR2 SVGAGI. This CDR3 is CASSLRVRGNIQYF. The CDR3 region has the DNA TGTGCCAGCAGTTTGAGGGTACGCGGGAACATTCAGTACTTC.

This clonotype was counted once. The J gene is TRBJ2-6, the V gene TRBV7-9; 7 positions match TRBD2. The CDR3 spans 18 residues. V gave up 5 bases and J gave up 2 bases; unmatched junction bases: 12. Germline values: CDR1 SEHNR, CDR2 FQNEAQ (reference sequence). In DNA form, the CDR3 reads TGTGCCAGCAGCCCGGGGACGTTGGGGGGGACTGGGGCCAACGTCCTGACTTTC. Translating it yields CASSPGTLGGTGANVLTF.

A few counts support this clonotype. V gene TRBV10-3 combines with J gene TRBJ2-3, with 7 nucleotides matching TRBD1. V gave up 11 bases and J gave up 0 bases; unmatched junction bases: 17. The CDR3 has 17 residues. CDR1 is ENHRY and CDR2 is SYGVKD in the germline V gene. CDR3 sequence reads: CASRRGTAQTSTDTQYF. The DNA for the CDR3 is TGTGCCTCGAGACGAGGGACAGCACAGACTAGCACAGATACGCAGTATTTT.

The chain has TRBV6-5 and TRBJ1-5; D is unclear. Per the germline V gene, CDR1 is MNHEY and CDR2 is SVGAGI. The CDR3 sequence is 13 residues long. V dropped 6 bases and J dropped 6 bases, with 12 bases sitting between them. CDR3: CASRGSAGQPQHF. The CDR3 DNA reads TGTGCCAGCAGGGGGTCAGCTGGTCAGCCCCAGCATTTT.

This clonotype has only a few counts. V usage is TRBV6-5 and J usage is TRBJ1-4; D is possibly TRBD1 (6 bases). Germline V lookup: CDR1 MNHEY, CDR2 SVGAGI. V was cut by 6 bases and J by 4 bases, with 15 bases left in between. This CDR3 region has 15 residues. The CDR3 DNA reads TGTGCCAGCAGACGGACAGTATTTTTTAATGAAAAACTGTTTTTT. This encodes CASRRTVFFNEKLFF.

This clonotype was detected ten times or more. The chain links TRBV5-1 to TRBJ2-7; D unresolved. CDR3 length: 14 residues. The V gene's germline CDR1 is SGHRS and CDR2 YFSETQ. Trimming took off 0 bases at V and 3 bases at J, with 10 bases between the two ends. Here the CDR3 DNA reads TGCGCCAGCAGCTTGGGAGGCGGACGCTACGAGCAGTACTTC. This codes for CASSLGGGRYEQYF. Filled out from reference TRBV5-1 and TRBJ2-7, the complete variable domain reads KAGVTQTPRYLIKTRGQQVTLSCSPISGHRSVSWYQQTPGQGLQFLFEYFSETQRNKGNFPGRFSGRQFSNSRSEMNVSTLELGDSALYLCASSLGGGRYEQYFGPGTRLTVT.

CDR3 region: CAWSQVDYGYTF. The CDR3 region has the DNA TGTGCCTGGAGTCAAGTAGACTATGGCTACACCTTC. The chain employs TRBV30 and TRBJ1-2; D is uncertain. There are 12 residues in the CDR3. The germline gives CDR1 GTSNPN, CDR2 SVGIG (reference sequence). V lost 2 bases to trimming and J lost 3 bases, with 7 bases between them.

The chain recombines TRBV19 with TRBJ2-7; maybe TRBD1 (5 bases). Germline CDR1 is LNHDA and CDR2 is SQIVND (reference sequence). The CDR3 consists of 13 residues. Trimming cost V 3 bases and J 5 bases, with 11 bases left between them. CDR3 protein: CASSITGVNEQYF. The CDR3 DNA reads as TGTGCCAGTAGTATCACAGGTGTCAACGAGCAGTACTTC.

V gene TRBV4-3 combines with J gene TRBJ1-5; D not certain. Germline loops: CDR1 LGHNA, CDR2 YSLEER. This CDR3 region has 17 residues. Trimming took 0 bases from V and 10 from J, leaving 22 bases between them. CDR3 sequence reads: CASSQDHVSGFFNPQHF. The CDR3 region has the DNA TGCGCCAGCAGCCAAGATCATGTCTCAGGTTTTTTCAATCCCCAGCATTTT.